These 4 T cell receptor beta chains originate from one sample sequenced in a study of shared clonotypes between healthy human individuals. Clones were read by immunoSEQ multiplex PCR, and TCRdb kept only the in-frame ones, dropping some. The table records around 2.1 million clones, approximately 94% of them present only once. As defined, naive CD8 cells were CD45RO-negative and positively selected for CCR7, with terminally differentiated effector memory CD45RA+ cells excluded. The material sequenced was naive CD8+ T cells from PBMCs. These receptors were taken from a man between 18 and 29 years old in good health. Some clones in this sample may be carry-over from other donors' samples.

The rearrangement joins TRBV7-3 to TRBJ2-3; no definite D call. Germline V CDR1 and CDR2: SGHTA, FQGTGA. The V and J ends lost 2 bases and 4 bases respectively, with 7 bases between them. This CDR3 has 13 residues. CDR3 sequence reads: CASSLVGADTQYF. The CDR3 nucleotides read TGTGCCAGCAGCTTAGTTGGGGCAGATACGCAGTATTTT.

The chain joins TRBV28 to TRBJ2-2; 7 bases map to TRBD1. Germline values: CDR1 MDHEN, CDR2 SYDVKM. This CDR3 has 17 residues. Germline trimming cut 5 bases from V and 0 bases from J; bases unmatched to any gene: 9. The CDR3 nucleotides read TGTGCCAGCAGTCAGGGACAGTACATTGCGAACACCGGGGAGCTGTTTTTT. Translating gives CASSQGQYIANTGELFF.

This chain uses TRBV2 with TRBJ1-5; unclear D gene. This CDR3 has 13 amino acids. Trimming pared 2 bases from V and 5 bases from J, leaving 7 bases between. Germline lookup yields CDR1 SNHLY and CDR2 FYNNEI. CDR3: CASSETSYQPQHF. The CDR3 coding sequence is TGTGCCAGCAGTGAAACCAGCTATCAGCCCCAGCATTTT.

The chain has TRBV27 and TRBJ1-4, with D possibly being TRBD1 (5 bases). The germline gives CDR1 MNHEY, CDR2 SMNVEV (reference sequence). Trimming cost V 5 bases and J 0 bases, with 7 bases left between them. CDR3 size: 14 residues. This chain's CDR3 is CASSRTSTNEKLFF. CDR3 DNA sequence: TGTGCCAGCAGTCGGACATCAACTAATGAAAAACTGTTTTTT.